The sample holds many counts of the clone carrying this T cell receptor beta chain. As yet, its antigen is unknown. This sample is part of a study of T cell repertoires in cytomegalovirus infection. Study summary: Public TCR beta signature analysis indicated the presence of both CMV infection and matching HLA type.

The study's findings and limits: Carriage of CMV together with the relevant HLA was identifiable through cumulative public TCR beta family frequency.

Using its own MiXCR run on the reads, TCRdb lists one record per CDR3 protein. This repertoire shows hundreds of thousands of distinct CDR3 sequences, 9.5% found once; its top ten account for 4.3%. This CDR3 region has 14 residues. CDR1 and CDR2 from the germline V gene are SGHTA and FQGNSA. V was cut by 5 bases and J by 8 bases, with 13 bases left in between. Sequencing was carried out using PBMCs. This clonotype was obtained from a human donor in good health (CMV status not recorded). Some clones in this sample may be carry-over from other donors' samples. This chain uses TRBV7-2 with TRBJ1-6; no clear D gene. The CDR3 coding sequence is TGTGCCAGCAGCCCCGTATTGGGTGATTCACCCCTCCACTTT. Translating gives CASSPVLGDSPLHF.